What follows are 20 T cell receptor beta chains derived from one specimen sequenced in a study of T cell repertoires in cytomegalovirus infection. TCRdb reanalysed the reads using MiXCR and keeps one entry per CDR3 protein. The repertoire has approximately 500,000 distinct CDR3 sequences, 15% to 20% of them found once; the top ten carry roughly a quarter. The sequencing sample was made of CD8+ T cells from PBMCs. The source is a human donor in good health (CMV status not recorded). Some clones in this sample may be carry-over from other donors' samples.

This clonotype appeared many times. J is TRBJ2-7 and V is TRBV4-2; 7 bases match TRBD2. Germline V gene data show CDR1 as LGHNA and CDR2 as YNFKEQ. The V and J ends lost 1 base and 2 bases, in that order; junction bases with no gene match: 5. The CDR3 spans 15 residues. Written as DNA, the CDR3 is TGTGCCAGCAGCCAAGTAACGGGAGGCCCCTACGAGCAGTACTTC. This sequence encodes CASSQVTGGPYEQYF.

The V call is TRBV20-1, the J call TRBJ1-5, with a possible D match to TRBD1 (5 bases). Germline V gives CDR1 DFQATT, CDR2 SNEGSKA (reference sequence). The ends were cut back, 5 bases at V and 2 bases at J, with 13 bases in the middle. This CDR3 comprises 14 residues. This CDR3 is CSAGTRWGNQPQHF. CDR3 nucleotide sequence: TGCAGTGCTGGGACTCGGTGGGGCAATCAGCCCCAGCATTTT.

This clonotype was seen many times. The chain carries TRBV6-1 and TRBJ2-4, with D possibly being TRBD2 (5 bases). V dropped 5 bases and J dropped 0 bases, with 8 bases sitting between them. Germline lookup yields CDR1 MNHNS and CDR2 SASEGT. The CDR3 is 14 amino acids. In DNA form, the CDR3 reads TGTGCCAGCAGTAGCGGAGTAGCCAAAAACATTCAGTACTTC. This gives the protein CASSSGVAKNIQYF.

In this sample, this clonotype turned up many times. This chain uses TRBV12-3 or TRBV12-4 with TRBJ2-7; the D gene is possibly TRBD2 (6 bases). The length of the CDR3 is 15 residues. Trimming took 7 bases from V and 4 from J, leaving 20 bases between them. This CDR3 reads CASTQTEAGPYEQYF. The CDR3, as DNA: TGTGCCAGCACCCAAACGGAAGCGGGTCCTTACGAGCAGTACTTC.

This clonotype has more than one count but fewer than ten. The CDR3 is CASGLHGEGTGNTIYF. The DNA of the CDR3 is TGTGCTAGTGGTCTCCACGGAGAGGGGACAGGAAACACCATATATTTT. The chain couples TRBV12-5 to TRBJ1-3, with a tentative D call TRBD1 (6 bases). CDR3 length equals 16 residues. CDR1 and CDR2 from the germline V gene are LGHNT and FRNRAP. The V and J ends lost 5 bases and 4 bases respectively, with 18 bases between them. Variable domain in full (rest from reference TRBV12-5 and TRBJ1-3): DARVTQTPRHKVTEMGQEVTMRCQPILGHNTVFWYRQTMMQGLELLAYFRNRAPLDDSGMPKDRFSAEMPDATLATLKIQPSEPRDSAVYFCASGLHGEGTGNTIYFGEGSWLTVV.

This clonotype has ten or more counts. The chain uses TRBV28 and TRBJ1-1, with D unresolved. This CDR3 contains 13 residues. Germline lookup yields CDR1 MDHEN and CDR2 SYDVKM. The V end lost 4 bases, the J end lost 1 base, and 7 bases lay between the germline ends. The CDR3 sequence: CASSSNWNTEAFF. CDR3 nucleotides: TGTGCCAGCAGTTCAAATTGGAACACTGAAGCTTTCTTT.

This clonotype was counted many times. The CDR3 bases are TGTGCCAGCAGCTCTCCTATGGAGGCCACAGATACGCAGTATTTT. The encoded protein is CASSSPMEATDTQYF. This chain uses TRBV7-9 with TRBJ2-3; a possible D gene is TRBD2 (5 bases). The CDR3 is 15 residues long. Germline lookup yields CDR1 SEHNR and CDR2 FQNEAQ (reference sequence). V was pared by 4 bases and J by 2 bases, with 13 bases between.

This clonotype was counted between two and nine times. The CDR3 here is CASIKERGGMYEQYF. The CDR3 DNA is TGTGCCAGCATAAAAGAGCGGGGGGGCATGTACGAGCAGTACTTC. The gene calls are TRBV11-2 and TRBJ2-7, with 10 bases aligning to TRBD2. Germline trimming cut 7 bases from V and 4 bases from J; bases unmatched to any gene: 10. The CDR3 is 15 amino acids. The germline CDR1 and CDR2 sequences are SGHAT and FQNNGV.

Many counts were recorded for this clonotype. Written as DNA, the CDR3 is TGTGCCAGCAGCTTTAGCGGGAGAGGTCGGGAGCAGTACTTC. Protein product: CASSFSGRGREQYF. The chain employs TRBV7-8 and TRBJ2-7, with 9 bases aligning to TRBD2. CDR3 length: 14 residues. V lost 3 bases, J lost 7 bases, and 7 bases stayed unmatched. Germline values: CDR1 SGHVS, CDR2 FQNEAQ. The full variable domain, rest sourced from reference TRBV7-8 and TRBJ2-7, is GAGVSQSPRYKVAKRGQDVALRCDPISGHVSLFWYQQALGQGPEFLTYFQNEAQLDKSGLPSDRFFAERPEGSVSTLKIQRTQQEDSAVYLCASSFSGRGREQYFGPGTRLTVT.

This clonotype appeared a few times. CDR3: CASSLVLGPKGTDTQYF. CDR3 bases: TGTGCCAGCAGCTTAGTGTTGGGACCGAAGGGCACAGATACGCAGTATTTT. J is TRBJ2-3 and V is TRBV7-8; D possibly matches TRBD1 or TRBD2 (5 bases each). Germline CDR1 SGHVS, CDR2 FQNEAQ. V lost 1 base, J lost 1 base, and 15 bases lay in between. CDR3 size: 17 residues.

Ten or more counts support this clonotype. The rearrangement uses TRBV7-3 and TRBJ2-3; no firm D call. Germline V gene data show CDR1 as SGHTA and CDR2 as FQGTGA. The V gene lost 1 base and the J gene lost 3 bases, with 8 bases spanning the gap. The CDR3 is 14 amino acids. CDR3 DNA sequence: TGTGCCAGCAGCTTAAGTGCAGAAACAGATACGCAGTATTTT. Translated: CASSLSAETDTQYF. Filled out from reference TRBV7-3 and TRBJ2-3, the complete variable domain reads GAGVSQTPSNKVTEKGKYVELRCDPISGHTALYWYRQSLGQGPEFLIYFQGTGAADDSGLPNDRFFAVRPEGSVSTLKIQRTERGDSAVYLCASSLSAETDTQYFGPGTRLTVL.

There are many counts of this clonotype. V is TRBV6-5 and J is TRBJ2-2, with D tentatively TRBD1 (6 bases). The CDR3 spans 17 residues. V lost 0 bases and J 2 bases, leaving 13 bases between the germline ends. Germline loops: CDR1 MNHEY, CDR2 SVGAGI. CDR3 amino acids: CASSYSKGHGNTGELFF. CDR3 nucleotides: TGTGCCAGCAGTTACTCGAAGGGACACGGAAACACCGGGGAGCTGTTTTTT.

The rearrangement uses TRBV19 and TRBJ2-5; no firm D call. The CDR3 loop spans 10 amino acids. Trimming removed 8 bases from V and 8 bases from J, with 9 bases in between. Germline loops: CDR1 LNHDA, CDR2 SQIVND (reference sequence). This CDR3 reads CASGEKTQYF. In nucleotides, the CDR3 is TGTGCCAGTGGTGAGAAAACCCAGTACTTC.

There are a few counts of this clonotype. The chain uses TRBV9 and TRBJ2-1, with no clear D. CDR1 and CDR2 (germline): SGDLS, YYNGEE. There are 14 residues in the CDR3. V was trimmed by 0 bases and J by 5 bases, leaving 9 bases between them. CDR3 sequence: CASSVEGGDNEQFF. The CDR3 DNA is TGTGCCAGCAGCGTAGAGGGCGGAGACAATGAGCAGTTCTTC.

This clonotype was recorded many times. The chain uses TRBV6-5 and TRBJ1-4; 7 nucleotides agree with TRBD1. Trimming at V came to 4 bases and at J to 0 bases, leaving 2 bases not matched to a gene. The V gene's germline CDR1 is MNHEY and CDR2 SVGAGI. The CDR3 runs 15 residues. CDR3 sequence reads: CASSSGTATNEKLFF. The DNA of the CDR3 is TGTGCCAGCAGTTCTGGGACAGCAACTAATGAAAAACTGTTTTTT.

There are many counts of this clonotype. The chain joins TRBV4-1 to TRBJ2-6; the D is unclear. Germline-derived CDR1 and CDR2 are MGHRA and YSYEKL. Trimming took 0 bases from V and 0 from J, leaving 6 bases between them. The CDR3 sequence is 16 residues long. The CDR3 loop is CASSQEGRSGANVLTF. In nucleotides, the CDR3 is TGCGCCAGCAGCCAAGAAGGTCGCTCTGGGGCCAACGTCCTGACTTTC.

This chain connects TRBV28 to TRBJ1-1, with D possibly TRBD1 on 6 matching bases. The CDR3 runs 14 residues. CDR1 is MDHEN and CDR2 is SYDVKM in the germline V gene. V was shortened by 6 bases and J by 4 bases, with 15 bases between the two germline ends. The CDR3 bases are TGTGCCAGCAGCCTACCCGGGGGGCTCACTGAAGCTTTCTTT. This translates into CASSLPGGLTEAFF.

This clonotype was recorded a few times. The chain couples TRBV6-5 to TRBJ1-4; weak D call: TRBD1 (5 bases). The CDR3 covers 17 residues. CDR1 is MNHEY, CDR2 SVGAGI, per germline. The V gene lost 4 bases and the J gene lost 0 bases, with 15 bases spanning the gap. This CDR3 reads CASSSGQGRATNEKLFF. The DNA of the CDR3 is TGTGCCAGCAGTTCCGGGCAGGGAAGGGCAACTAATGAAAAACTGTTTTTT.

This clonotype was counted ten times or more. V and J are TRBV7-2 and TRBJ2-3; D is perhaps TRBD1 (6 bases). Germline CDR1 is SGHTA and CDR2 is FQGNSA. This CDR3 comprises 15 residues. V dropped 1 base and J dropped 3 bases, with 11 bases sitting between them. In DNA, the CDR3 is TGTGCCAGCAGCTTAGAGGGGGTCCGGACAGATACGCAGTATTTT. Its protein is CASSLEGVRTDTQYF.

At least ten counts were recorded for this clonotype. The chain recombines TRBV7-9 with TRBJ2-5; TRBD2 matches 7 bases. Trimming cost V 7 bases and J 5 bases; bases outside gene matches: 13. Per the germline V gene, CDR1 is SEHNR and CDR2 is FQNEAQ (reference sequence). The CDR3 extends over 15 amino acids. In DNA form, the CDR3 reads TGTGCCAGCACCACTCCCCGGGGGGTCGGGGAGACCCAGTACTTC. Its protein is CASTTPRGVGETQYF.